This T cell receptor beta chain comes out of a study of post-analysis software for immune sequencing data (dated by TCRdb to between 2014 and 2017). Study-level background: Recorded disease courses included relapsing-remitting, secondary progressive and progressive-relapsing multiple sclerosis, with some patients lacking subtype annotation. A subset of samples was prepared in parallel using single-end sample barcoding, then pooled and co-amplified after Illumina adapter ligation. The patient repertoires were compared against around eleven previously published healthy control repertoires obtained from donors aged 6 to 25 years. Overall study outcomes, separate from this receptor: Significantly lower normalized Chao1 diversity was found in multiple sclerosis patients than in controls, suggesting substantial peripheral T-cell clonal expansion. The control group was slightly older than the multiple sclerosis patient group. Direct clustering with F measure revealed strong co-clustering of samples prepared in the same batch, which led to a batch-effect correction. Patients showed significantly higher frequencies than controls for a handful of TRBV segments, among them TRBV5-6, TRBV5-1 and TRBV20-1.

Libraries came from PCR. Sequencing instrument: Illumina HiSeq 2500. To reduce PCR and sequencing biases, unique molecular identifiers were incorporated into the TCR beta cDNA libraries. Every 1 to 10 million input T cells yielded roughly 500,000 cDNA molecules, meaning each molecule approximated one T cell. Patient libraries were prepared and sequenced with the same protocol used for the earlier healthy control dataset. Samples belonging to the same batch were prepared together, multiplexed and sequenced on a shared HiSeq lane. As for how the authors treated the data: MIGEC was used to process the raw barcoded reads, and molecular identifier groups with only a single read were discarded before consensus assembly and CDR3 extraction. VDJtools was used for post-analysis of the clonotype tables, and diversity was normalized by down-sampling every dataset to the size of the smallest sample. Repertoire overlap clustering matched CDR3 amino acid but not nucleotide sequences to correct batch-related cross-sample contamination. Clones were called with MiXCR by TCRdb after fastp trimmed the public reads at Q25, and only in-frame beta chains were retained. Under each unique CDR3 protein, matching rows form one entry showing the most common genes and DNA. None of the V and J calls come from the authors' own analysis; TCRdb made them. The sample table lists roughly 600,000 distinct CDR3 sequences, around 44% of them with a count of one. The top ten clonotypes cover 1.7% of the sample.

Turning to this clonotype: Its antigen is unknown. One base away there is no much larger clone; base qualities are not given.

The germline V gene (reference sequence) supplies CDR1 SEHNR and CDR2 FQNEAQ. There are 15 amino acids in the CDR3, from cysteine to phenylalanine inclusive. Only the CDR3 DNA stays, 45 bases, in frame from base 1. At the junction V is shortened by 1 base and J by 1 base, with 11 bases in between. To demonstrate the VDJtools post-analysis software, the study profiled TCR beta repertoires from the peripheral blood of about a dozen young patients with multiple sclerosis. The multiple sclerosis patients were children and adolescents ranging in age from roughly 6 to 15 years. In this chain, TRBV7-9 is recombined with TRBJ2-7; no D gene can be assigned with confidence. This TCR came from a girl aged 5-17 years with multiple sclerosis. The specimen was blood. The DNA sequence reads TGTGCCAGCAGCTTAGTACAGCATCATTCCTACGAGCAGTACTTC. This translates into CASSLVQHHSYEQYF.